One and the same sample provided the 30 T cell receptor beta chains below, sequenced in a study of blood T cell repertoires in COVID-19. Method: immunoSEQ multiplex PCR; TCRdb's copy keeps in-frame clones and lacks some. Of roughly 300,000 clones in the sample, around 86% are singletons; the top ten hold less than 1.6%. Input material: peripheral blood. All receptors come from a woman between 40 and 50 years old who had recovered from COVID-19.

The V gene is TRBV7-8, the J gene TRBJ2-5; TRBD2 aligns across 11 bases. J gave up 2 bases and V 2 bases, and 1 base lay outside the gene matches. CDR3 length: 15 residues. In germline, CDR1 is SGHVS, CDR2 FQNEAQ. CDR3 region: CASSLSSGGQETQYF. DNA of the CDR3: TGTGCCAGCAGCTTATCTAGCGGGGGGCAAGAGACCCAGTACTTC.

V gene TRBV5-1 combines with J gene TRBJ1-1; D is undetermined. CDR1 and CDR2 (germline): SGHRS, YFSETQ. The length of the CDR3 is 16 residues. With 4 bases removed from V and 0 bases from J, the gap between germline ends came to 16 bases. The CDR3: CASSPEGPLMNTEAFF. The CDR3 DNA reads as TGCGCCAGCAGCCCCGAGGGTCCCCTCATGAACACTGAAGCTTTCTTT.

V is TRBV7-3 and J is TRBJ2-7, with TRBD1 matching 9 bases. CDR1 is SGHTA and CDR2 is FQGTGA in the germline V gene. V lost 0 bases and J lost 9; bases outside the gene matches: 3. The CDR3 consists of 13 residues. CDR3 DNA sequence: TGTGCCAGCAGCTTAACGGGACAGGGATGGCAGTACTTC. This codes for CASSLTGQGWQYF. Full variable domain (rest looked up from reference TRBV7-3 and TRBJ2-7): GAGVSQTPSNKVTEKGKYVELRCDPISGHTALYWYRQSLGQGPEFLIYFQGTGAADDSGLPNDRFFAVRPEGSVSTLKIQRTERGDSAVYLCASSLTGQGWQYFGPGTRLTVT.

This chain joins TRBV3-1 (or the pseudogene TRBV3-2) and TRBJ1-1; 10 bases match TRBD1. After removal of 0 bases from V and 4 bases from J, the junction contained 11 bases not matched to a gene. The length of the CDR3 is 18 residues. The germline CDR1 and CDR2 sequences are LGHDT and YNNKEL (reference sequence). The CDR3 DNA reads as TGTGCCAGCAGCCAAGATATTCCGACAGGGGGCTGGGGCACTGAAGCTTTCTTT. It specifies CASSQDIPTGGWGTEAFF.

J is TRBJ1-2 and V is TRBV10-3, with D unresolved. Germline CDR1 ENHRY, CDR2 SYGVKD. This CDR3 is built from 16 residues. Trimming cost V 8 bases and J 0 bases, with 19 bases left between them. CDR3 loop: CAIPRGRADANYGYTF. The CDR3 DNA follows: TGTGCCATCCCGAGAGGGCGGGCAGATGCTAACTATGGCTACACCTTC.

The V call is TRBV18, the J call TRBJ2-7, with D perhaps matching TRBD2 (7 bases). CDR3 length: 13 amino acids. The V gene's germline CDR1 is KGHSH and CDR2 LQKENI. Trimming removed 3 bases from V and 5 bases from J, with 11 bases in between. In nucleotides, the CDR3 is TGTGCCAGCTCACCGAGGGGGGGGAACGAGCAGTACTTC. Its protein is CASSPRGGNEQYF.

This clone was detected only once. The chain employs TRBV5-1 and TRBJ2-7; TRBD1 matches at 10 bases. CDR1 is SGHRS and CDR2 is YFSETQ in the germline V gene. The V segment lost 0 bases and the J segment 8 bases; nucleotides outside the gene matches: 5. The CDR3 is 14 residues long. The CDR3 loop reads CASSLGQGAWKQYF. The CDR3 coding sequence is TGCGCCAGCAGCTTGGGACAGGGGGCTTGGAAGCAGTACTTC.

This clone has only one observation. The V call is TRBV9, the J call TRBJ2-3; TRBD2 matches at 7 bases. Germline assignment: CDR1 SGDLS and CDR2 YYNGEE. With V trimmed by 9 bases and J by 0 bases, 10 bases remained unmatched. This CDR3 contains 15 residues. CDR3 DNA: TGTGCCACCGGGGGAGGGGATTCTAGCACAGATACGCAGTATTTT. Translation gives CATGGGDSSTDTQYF. Looking up the rest from reference TRBV9 and TRBJ2-3 gives the full variable domain: DSGVTQTPKHLITATGQRVTLRCSPRSGDLSVYWYQQSLDQGLQFLIQYYNGEERAKGNILERFSAQQFPDLHSELNLSSLELGDSALYFCATGGGDSSTDTQYFGPGTRLTVL.

The chain employs TRBV6-2 or TRBV6-3 and TRBJ1-2; D gene unclear. Germline CDR1 MNHEY, CDR2 SVGEGT. V lost 2 bases, J lost 6 bases, and 10 bases lay in between. This CDR3 has 13 amino acids. The CDR3 loop reads CASSYDISDGYTF. CDR3 DNA: TGTGCCAGCAGTTACGACATCTCGGATGGCTACACCTTC.

V is TRBV27 and J is TRBJ2-3; 7 nucleotides align to TRBD1. The CDR3 is 15 residues long. J gave up 0 bases and V 4 bases, and 4 bases lay outside the gene matches. Germline CDR1 and CDR2: MNHEY and SMNVEV (reference sequence). The CDR3 sequence: CASSWAQGSTDTQYF. The CDR3 DNA reads as TGTGCCAGCAGTTGGGCACAGGGGAGCACAGATACGCAGTATTTT.

The chain recombines TRBV29-1 with TRBJ2-3, with 7 positions matching TRBD2. The length of the CDR3 is 18 residues. V shed 7 bases and J 4 bases; nucleotides not matched to a gene: 23. Germline CDR1 SQVTM, CDR2 ANQGSEA. CDR3 loop: CSARGGADVTWAPDTQYF. The CDR3, as DNA: TGCAGCGCCCGGGGAGGGGCCGACGTTACTTGGGCACCAGATACGCAGTATTTT.

This clone was detected a few times. The chain carries TRBV2 and TRBJ1-2; no clear D. Looked up from germline, CDR1 is SNHLY and CDR2 is FYNNEI. V lost 6 bases, J lost 5 bases, and 16 bases lay in between. The CDR3 extends over 14 amino acids. The CDR3 coding sequence is TGTGCCAGCAGCTCGGGGTGGCGGCGGTATGGCTACACCTTC. Residues: CASSSGWRRYGYTF. Supplemented by reference TRBV2 and TRBJ1-2, the full variable domain reads EPEVTQTPSHQVTQMGQEVILRCVPISNHLYFYWYRQILGQKVEFLVSFYNNEISEKSEIFDDQFSVERPDGSNFTLKIRSTKLEDSAMYFCASSSGWRRYGYTFGSGTRLTVV.

The rearrangement uses TRBV5-5 and TRBJ1-1, with 7 bases that match TRBD1. The CDR3 has 13 residues. J was trimmed by 5 bases and V by 3 bases; bases with no gene match: 4. CDR1 SGHKS and CDR2 YYEKEE come from the germline V gene (reference sequence). The CDR3 DNA reads as TGTGCCAGCAGCTCGACAGGGTTTACTGAAGCTTTCTTT. Its translation is CASSSTGFTEAFF.

With regard to this clone: One end of the junction is discordant with germline, which a read error may explain. The chain recombines TRBV7-9 with TRBJ2-2; 10 nucleotides line up with TRBD1. CDR1 is SEHNR, CDR2 FQNEAQ, per germline (reference sequence). The CDR3 sequence is 18 residues long. The CDR3 spells CASSSALSGQGNAGELFF. CDR3 coding DNA: TGTGCCAGCAGCTCTGCGCTATCGGGACAGGGGAACGCCGGGGAGCTGTTTTTT.

The chain uses TRBV7-2 and TRBJ1-6; D is undetermined. CDR3 length: 16 residues. Germline V gene data show CDR1 as SGHTA and CDR2 as FQGNSA. Between the trimmed V and J ends, which lost 1 base and 2 bases, there was a span of 9 bases. CDR3 coding DNA: TGTGCCAGCAGCTTAGTATCGAGGCCCTATAATTCACCCCTCCACTTT. Amino acids: CASSLVSRPYNSPLHF.

The chain joins TRBV18 to TRBJ2-7; D unresolved. Trimming pared 2 bases from V and 0 bases from J, leaving 11 bases between. CDR3 length: 15 residues. In germline, CDR1 is KGHSH, CDR2 LQKENI. The CDR3 nucleotides read TGTGCCAGCTCACCAAACGAACGGAGCTCCTACGAGCAGTACTTC. Translated, it gives CASSPNERSSYEQYF.

The chain links TRBV18 to TRBJ2-5, with D tentatively TRBD2 (6 bases). The CDR3 covers 15 residues. V lost 0 bases and J lost 2, with 10 bases in between. CDR1 and CDR2 (germline): KGHSH, LQKENI. The CDR3 DNA follows: TGTGCCAGCTCACCACCCAGCGGACTACAAGAGACCCAGTACTTC. Amino acids: CASSPPSGLQETQYF. The complete variable domain, with remaining parts taken from reference TRBV18 and TRBJ2-5, reads NAGVMQNPRHLVRRRGQEARLRCSPMKGHSHVYWYRQLPEEGLKFMVYLQKENIIDESGMPKERFSAEFPKEGPSILRIQQVVRGDSAAYFCASSPPSGLQETQYFGPGTRLLVL.

This sequence joins TRBV6-6 and TRBJ2-5; D not certain. The CDR3 length is 14 residues. CDR1 and CDR2 (germline): MNHNY, SVGAGI (reference sequence). The V gene lost 2 bases and the J gene lost 5 bases, with 12 bases spanning the gap. CDR3 DNA sequence: TGTGCCAGCAGTTACGTGGGCGTACGGGAGACCCAGTACTTC. Its protein is CASSYVGVRETQYF.

This rearrangement joins TRBV11-2 to TRBJ2-1; 7 bases agree with TRBD2. The ends lost 7 bases at V and 5 bases at J; junction bases unmatched: 17. CDR3 size: 17 residues. Germline CDR1 reads SGHAT; CDR2 reads FQNNGV. DNA of the CDR3: TGTGCCAGCACCATTTTACGTTCCAGCGGGGCGCACAATGAGCAGTTCTTC. Residues: CASTILRSSGAHNEQFF.

The sample holds one count of this clone. This sequence joins TRBV7-2 and TRBJ2-3; 12 nucleotides match TRBD2. The V gene's germline CDR1 is SGHTA and CDR2 FQGNSA. J gave up 5 bases and V 6 bases, and 9 bases lay outside the gene matches. This CDR3 is built from 16 residues. The CDR3 sequence: CASRRASGGAGDTQYF. CDR3 DNA: TGTGCCAGCAGGCGGGCTAGCGGGGGGGCAGGAGATACGCAGTATTTT. The full variable domain, its missing parts supplied by reference TRBV7-2 and TRBJ2-3, is GAGVSQSPSNKVTEKGKDVELRCDPISGHTALYWYRQSLGQGLEFLIYFQGNSAPDKSGLPSDRFSAERTGGSVSTLTIQRTQQEDSAVYLCASRRASGGAGDTQYFGPGTRLTVL.

This chain uses TRBV19 with TRBJ2-2; TRBD1 matches at 7 bases. The ends lost 7 bases at V and 3 bases at J; junction bases unmatched: 8. The CDR3 contains 15 residues. CDR1 is LNHDA and CDR2 is SQIVND in the germline V gene (reference sequence). The chain's CDR3 is CASKDKGQYTGELFF. The CDR3 DNA reads TGTGCCAGTAAGGACAAGGGACAGTACACCGGGGAGCTGTTTTTT.

V usage is TRBV15 and J usage is TRBJ2-2; D is possibly TRBD1 (5 bases). In germline, CDR1 is LNHNV, CDR2 YYDKDF (reference sequence). The V gene lost 0 bases and the J gene lost 7 bases, with 12 bases spanning the gap. This CDR3 has 15 amino acids. The CDR3 loop reads CATSREKGRGGELFF. In DNA form, the CDR3 reads TGTGCCACCAGCAGAGAGAAGGGGCGAGGCGGGGAGCTGTTTTTT.

CDR3 nucleotides: TGTGCCAGCTCACCATCCACAGGCTACGAGCAGTACTTC. Its protein is CASSPSTGYEQYF. This chain joins TRBV18 and TRBJ2-7; TRBD1 might be the D (5 bases). Germline V gives CDR1 KGHSH, CDR2 LQKENI. The V end was cut by 2 bases, the J end by 3 bases, with 8 bases between. The CDR3 covers 13 residues.

This clone was detected ten times or more. The V gene is TRBV6-4, the J gene TRBJ2-7; possible D gene TRBD1, 6 bases. The CDR3 covers 18 residues. The germline V gene encodes CDR1 MRHNA and CDR2 SNTAGT. V lost 5 bases, J lost 1 base, and 24 bases lay in between. CDR3: CASSSQGPLWPRSYEQYF. The CDR3 nucleotides are TGTGCCAGCAGTTCACAGGGTCCATTATGGCCCCGGTCCTACGAGCAGTACTTC.

The chain uses TRBV11-2 and TRBJ2-6; D gene ambiguous. Germline CDR1 is SGHAT and CDR2 is FQNNGV. This CDR3 is built from 19 residues. V lost 4 bases and J 0 bases, leaving 19 bases between the germline ends. As DNA, the CDR3 is TGTGCCAGCAGCTCTTTTATTACAGTTCAGCACTCTGGGGCCAACGTCCTGACTTTC. This encodes CASSSFITVQHSGANVLTF. Using reference TRBV11-2 and TRBJ2-6 for the parts outside the CDR3, the full variable domain is EAGVAQSPRYKIIEKRQSVAFWCNPISGHATLYWYQQILGQGPKLLIQFQNNGVVDDSQLPKDRFSAERLKGVDSTLKIQPAKLEDSAVYLCASSSFITVQHSGANVLTFGAGSRLTVL.

This chain uses TRBV7-9 with TRBJ2-3; 9 bases are a match to TRBD2. Germline values: CDR1 SEHNR, CDR2 FQNEAQ (reference sequence). V shed 4 bases and J 8 bases; nucleotides not matched to a gene: 13. The CDR3 covers 16 residues. The CDR3 bases are TGTGCCAGCAGCTCCCCCGGGCGGCGGGGGGGCCGTACGCAGTATTTT. Translation gives CASSSPGRRGGRTQYF.

J is TRBJ1-1 and V is TRBV5-1; no definite D call. V dropped 3 bases and J dropped 0 bases, with 9 bases sitting between them. Germline assignment: CDR1 SGHRS and CDR2 YFSETQ. The CDR3 is made up of 14 amino acids. CDR3 nucleotide sequence: TGCGCCAGCAGCTCCCTCGGGGTGAACACTGAAGCTTTCTTT. It encodes CASSSLGVNTEAFF.

The rearrangement joins TRBV12-3 or TRBV12-4 to TRBJ1-2, with a weak D call TRBD1 (6 bases). V lost 0 bases and J lost 6, with 8 bases in between. The CDR3 is 13 residues long. The CDR3: CASSLAGGDGYTF. Written as DNA, the CDR3 is TGTGCCAGCAGTTTAGCAGGGGGGGATGGCTACACCTTC.

The V and J genes are TRBV2 and TRBJ2-7; 9 nucleotides agree with TRBD1. Unmatched junction bases numbered 5, after V lost 6 bases and J lost 2 bases. CDR1 SNHLY and CDR2 FYNNEI come from the germline V gene. The length of the CDR3 is 14 residues. In nucleotides, the CDR3 is TGTGCCAGCAGGACGGGGGACAGGGCCTACGAGCAGTACTTC. It translates to CASRTGDRAYEQYF. The full variable domain, its missing parts supplied by reference TRBV2 and TRBJ2-7, is EPEVTQTPSHQVTQMGQEVILRCVPISNHLYFYWYRQILGQKVEFLVSFYNNEISEKSEIFDDQFSVERPDGSNFTLKIRSTKLEDSAMYFCASRTGDRAYEQYFGPGTRLTVT.

This clone was observed once. CDR3 sequence: CASSLVAGNQPQHF. The CDR3 DNA sequence: TGTGCCAGCAGCTTAGTGGCAGGCAATCAGCCCCAGCATTTT. The chain is built from TRBV11-1 and TRBJ1-5; D is ambiguous. V lost 1 base and J 2 bases, leaving 6 bases between the germline ends. In germline, CDR1 is SGHAT, CDR2 FQDESV (reference sequence). This CDR3 region has 14 residues.